A single T cell receptor beta chain is shown here with its context. The record originates from a study of blood T cell repertoires in COVID-19. Study context: Sample material is recorded as cDNA or gDNA derived from T cells, B-cell-depleted T cells, or PBMCs.

In the original analysis: Counts of nucleated cells, estimated from reference gene primer amplification, were obtained. TCRdb's table, derived via immunoSEQ multiplex PCR, lists solely in-frame clones and lacks some. V and J calls and clone size are given by that table; D and trimming were obtained from the DNA. Of tens of thousands of clones in the sample, around nine tenths were seen once. Germline-derived CDR1 and CDR2 are MNHEY and SVGEGT. This CDR3 spans 13 amino acids. With 6 bases clipped from V and 6 bases from J, the junction kept 7 bases outside the gene matches. The clonotype was recovered from a man aged 65 to 85 with acute or convalescent COVID-19. The sequenced material came from peripheral blood. The chain uses TRBV6-2 or TRBV6-3 and TRBJ1-2, with 7 bases matching TRBD1. CDR3 residues: CASSPRRGHGYTF. CDR3 nucleotide sequence: TGTGCCAGCAGCCCCAGGAGGGGGCATGGCTACACCTTC.